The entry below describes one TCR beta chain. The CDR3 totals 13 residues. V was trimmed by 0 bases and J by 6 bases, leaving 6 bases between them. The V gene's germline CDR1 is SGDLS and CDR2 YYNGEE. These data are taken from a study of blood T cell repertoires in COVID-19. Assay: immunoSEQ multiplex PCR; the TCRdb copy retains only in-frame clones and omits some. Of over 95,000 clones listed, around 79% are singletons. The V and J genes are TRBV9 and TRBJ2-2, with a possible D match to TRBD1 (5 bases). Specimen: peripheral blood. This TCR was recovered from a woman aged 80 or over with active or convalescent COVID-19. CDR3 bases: TGTGCCAGCAGCGTAGAGGGGTCCGGGGAGCTGTTTTTT. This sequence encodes CASSVEGSGELFF.